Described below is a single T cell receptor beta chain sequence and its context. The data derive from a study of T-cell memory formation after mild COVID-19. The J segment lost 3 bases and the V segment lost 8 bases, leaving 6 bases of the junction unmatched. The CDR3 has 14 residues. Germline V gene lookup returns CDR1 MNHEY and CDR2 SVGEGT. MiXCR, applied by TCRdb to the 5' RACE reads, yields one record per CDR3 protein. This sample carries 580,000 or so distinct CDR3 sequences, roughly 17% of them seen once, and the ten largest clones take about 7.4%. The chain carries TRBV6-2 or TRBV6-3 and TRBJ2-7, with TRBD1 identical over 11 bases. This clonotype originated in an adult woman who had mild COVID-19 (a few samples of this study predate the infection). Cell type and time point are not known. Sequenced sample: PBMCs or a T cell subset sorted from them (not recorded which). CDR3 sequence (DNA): TGTGCCAGCCAACCCGGGACAGGGGGCTACGAGCAGTACTTC. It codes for CASQPGTGGYEQYF.